A selection of T cell receptor beta chains follows, all from one sample in a study of molecular identifiers for immune sequencing clone quantification. In TCRdb, the PCR reads were re-called with MiXCR into one record per CDR3 protein. The data hold about 60,000 distinct CDR3 sequences, with 15% to 20% observed a single time. The source material was naive CD8+ T cells from blood, with Jurkat cell RNA spiked in. These receptors were obtained from a human donor in good health. Some libraries in this study had Jurkat cell RNA spiked in. The CDR3 runs from the conserved cysteine through the conserved F or W. A D gene is named only where the DNA matches it firmly. Size values are once, few and many counts, or a class for expanded clones, and some rows have none.

TRBJ2-2,NA,TRBV7-9,15,NA,TGTGCCAGCAGCCCCGCGAGCCTTCTCCCCGGGGAGCTGTTTTTT,CASSPASLLPGELFF
TRBJ2-5,few,TRBV6-2/TRBV6-3,15,NA,TGTGCCAGCAGTTACTCCGGGGGGCCCCAAGAGACCCAGTACTTC,CASSYSGGPQETQYF
TRBJ2-7,many,TRBV11-3,16,TRBD1,TGTGCCAGCAAGGGTGGTTGGGGACAGGAGTACTACGAGCAGTACTTC,CASKGGWGQEYYEQYF
TRBJ2-7,NA,TRBV2,14,TRBD2,TGTGCCAGCAGGAAATGGGGGGGACGGGAGAAGCAGTACTTC,CASRKWGGREKQYF
TRBJ2-2,many,TRBV6-2/TRBV6-3,16,TRBD2,TGTGCCAGCAGCCCCGGACTAGCGGGAGCTAGCGGGGAGCTGTTTTTT,CASSPGLAGASGELFF
TRBJ2-1,many,TRBV29-1,11,TRBD1,TGCAGCGGGACAGGGTACAATGAGCAGTTCTTC,CSGTGYNEQFF
TRBJ2-7,NA,TRBV7-9,15,NA,TGTGCCAGCAGCGGTGGGGAACCCCAAACCTACGAGCAGTACTTC,CASSGGEPQTYEQYF
TRBJ1-3,many,TRBV7-9,16,NA,TGTGCCAGCAGCATCCTTCCCGGGACAACTGGAAACACCATATATTTT,CASSILPGTTGNTIYF
TRBJ2-1,many,TRBV3-1,19,TRBD2,TGTGCCAGCAGCCCCTATGACGCGGGAGGATTTCCTTCCTACAATGAGCAGTTCTTC,CASSPYDAGGFPSYNEQFF
TRBJ2-3,many,TRBV5-1,15,NA,TGCGCCAGCAGCACACGCTCGCCGGGCACAGATACGCAGTATTTT,CASSTRSPGTDTQYF
TRBJ2-5,many,TRBV29-1,13,NA,TGCAGCGTGGAAGGAGGGAACCAAGAGACCCAGTACTTC,CSVEGGNQETQYF
TRBJ2-3,many,TRBV28,14,TRBD2,TGTGCCAGCAGTCCGGCGGGGGGCGAGGATACGCAGTATTTT,CASSPAGGEDTQYF
TRBJ2-7,few,TRBV12-5,18,NA,TGTGCTAGTGGTTTGGTACCCCGGGACCTTATCAAGCCCTACGAGCAGTACTTC,CASGLVPRDLIKPYEQYF
TRBJ2-3,medium-sized,TRBV29-1,14,NA,TGCAGCGGCAGCGGGCCAGCTAGCACAGATACGCAGTATTTT,CSGSGPASTDTQYF
TRBJ2-3,many,TRBV7-9,17,NA,TGTGCCAGCAGCCCTCCGTCTGGGACCTCAAGCACAGATACGCAGTATTTT,CASSPPSGTSSTDTQYF
TRBJ2-1,many,TRBV7-2,14,TRBD1,TGTGCCAGCAATCCGACAGGGCCACACAATGAGCAGTTCTTC,CASNPTGPHNEQFF
TRBJ2-5,many,TRBV9,14,NA,TGTGCCAGCAGCCCCCCACGGAACCAAGAGACCCAGTACTTC,CASSPPRNQETQYF
TRBJ2-7,many,TRBV7-2,11,NA,TGTGCCAGCAGCTTAGTCTACGAGCAGTACTTC,CASSLVYEQYF
TRBJ1-6,NA,TRBV15,13,NA,TGTGCCACCAGCAGAGACCGGAGTTCACCCCTCCACTTT,CATSRDRSSPLHF
TRBJ1-2,many,TRBV27,13,NA,TGTGCCAGCAGTTTGGGGTCGTCCTATGGCTACACCTTC,CASSLGSSYGYTF
TRBJ2-7,NA,TRBV5-6,16,NA,TGTGCCAGCAGGGAAGCTAATTTTGGTTCGTCGTTCGAGCAGTACTTC,CASREANFGSSFEQYF
TRBJ1-5,many,TRBV2,16,NA,TGTGCCAGCAGTCTGTCCGGGACGGAGTTTATACAGCCCCAGCATTTT,CASSLSGTEFIQPQHF
TRBJ1-2,many,TRBV29-1,13,NA,TGCAGCGTTGATCAGGGCCACAGCTATGGCTACACCTTC,CSVDQGHSYGYTF
TRBJ1-6,many,TRBV11-2,15,NA,TGTGCCAGCAGCTTAGAGGGACGGGTTAATTCACCCCTCCACTTT,CASSLEGRVNSPLHF
TRBJ1-3,many,TRBV28,14,TRBD1,TGTGCCAGCAACAAACAGGGGCCTGGAAACACCATATATTTT,CASNKQGPGNTIYF
TRBJ2-7,many,TRBV27,14,NA,TGTGCCAGCAATAGGAAAGGGACGGCACGAGAGCAGTACTTC,CASNRKGTAREQYF
TRBJ2-2,NA,TRBV4-3,14,NA,TGCGCCAGCAGCCAAGCCCAGGCCACCGGGGAGCTGTTTTTT,CASSQAQATGELFF
TRBJ1-1,many,TRBV12-3/TRBV12-4,10,NA,TGTGCCAGCCGGGGAGGGGAAGCTTTCTTT,CASRGGEAFF
TRBJ2-7,many,TRBV20-1,13,TRBD2,TGCAGCGTTACTAGCGGGAGCTCCTACGAGCAGTACTTC,CSVTSGSSYEQYF
TRBJ2-3,many,TRBV5-1,17,TRBD2,TGCGCCAGCAGCTTGGGACTAGCGGGAGGGCCTCAAGATACGCAGTATTTT,CASSLGLAGGPQDTQYF
TRBJ2-2,many,TRBV12-3/TRBV12-4,14,TRBD2,TGTGCCAGCAGTCCCGCGGGGGGCACCGGGGAGCTGTTTTTT,CASSPAGGTGELFF
TRBJ2-5,many,TRBV15,16,TRBD1,TGTGCCACCAGCAGAGGAGAACAGGGGCTTGAAGAGACCCAGTACTTC,CATSRGEQGLEETQYF
TRBJ2-2,few,TRBV16,16,TRBD2,TGTGCCAGCAGCCCTGGACTAGCGGGACAGTCAGGGGAGCTGTCTTTT,CASSPGLAGQSGELSF
TRBJ1-5,many,TRBV24-1,14,NA,TGTGCCACCAGTGACCTGGCGGGGAATCAGCCCCAGCATTTT,CATSDLAGNQPQHF
TRBJ2-3,many,TRBV29-1,17,TRBD2,TGCAGCGTTGAAGATTGGTCAGCTAGCGGGAGATCGGATACGCAGTATTTT,CSVEDWSASGRSDTQYF
TRBJ2-5,many,TRBV6-5,13,NA,TGTGCCAGCAGTACTAGGGTAGAGGAGACCCAGTACTTC,CASSTRVEETQYF
TRBJ1-1,NA,TRBV9,12,NA,TGTGCCTGCAGCGGCGCCGGTACTGAAGCTTTCTTT,CACSGAGTEAFF
TRBJ2-1,many,TRBV27,14,TRBD2,TGTGCCAGCAGGCCACTAGCGGGAATCAATGAGCAGTTCTTC,CASRPLAGINEQFF